These T cell receptor beta chains were read from a single sample in a study of T cells in Graves' hyperthyroidism and ophthalmopathy. MiXCR was run by TCRdb on the multiplex PCR reads, yielding one entry per CDR3 protein. This sample carries 500,000 to 800,000 distinct CDR3 sequences, around 15% of them seen once, and the ten largest clones take around 12%. Sample: blood. The receptors stem from a woman aged 50 to 65 with Graves' ophthalmopathy. CDR3s include the opening cysteine and the closing phenylalanine or tryptophan. A D gene is named only where the DNA matches it firmly. Part of the rows lack a size; the others show once, few, many or a class for expanded clones.

d_call: TRBD2; j_call: TRBJ2-7; clone_size: many; v_call: TRBV7-9; cdr3_nt: TGTGCCAGCAGCCGCGCCCTAGCGGGAGCTGGGGAGCAGTACTTC; cdr3_aa: CASSRALAGAGEQYF
d_call: TRBD1; j_call: TRBJ1-5; clone_size: many; v_call: TRBV28; cdr3_nt: TGTGCCAGCAGTCAAGGGACAGGGGGAGTCCAGCCCCAGCATTTT; cdr3_aa: CASSQGTGGVQPQHF
d_call: -; j_call: TRBJ1-1; clone_size: many; v_call: TRBV7-9; cdr3_nt: TGTGCCAGCAGCCCCTCAGACACAAGGATGAACACTGAAGCTTTCTTT; cdr3_aa: CASSPSDTRMNTEAFF
d_call: -; j_call: TRBJ2-5; clone_size: many; v_call: TRBV20-1; cdr3_nt: TGCAGTGCTAGAGATTATAGGCCGGGAGAGACCCAGTACTTC; cdr3_aa: CSARDYRPGETQYF
d_call: TRBD1; j_call: TRBJ2-1; clone_size: -; v_call: TRBV12-3/TRBV12-4; cdr3_nt: TGTGCCAGCAGTGACAGGGTGGATGAGCAGTTCTTC; cdr3_aa: CASSDRVDEQFF
d_call: TRBD1; j_call: TRBJ2-7; clone_size: once; v_call: TRBV19; cdr3_nt: TGTGCCAGTCAGCCGGGACAGGGATTCTACGAGCAGTACTTC; cdr3_aa: CASQPGQGFYEQYF
d_call: -; j_call: TRBJ1-5; clone_size: many; v_call: TRBV18; cdr3_nt: TGTGCCAGCTCACCAGGCGAAGGTGATGCGGGAAGGCAGCCCCAGCATTTT; cdr3_aa: CASSPGEGDAGRQPQHF
d_call: TRBD1; j_call: TRBJ1-1; clone_size: many; v_call: TRBV6-1; cdr3_nt: TGTGCCAGCAGGATTGACACAGGGGGGTTGACTGAAGCTTTCTTT; cdr3_aa: CASRIDTGGLTEAFF
d_call: TRBD2; j_call: TRBJ2-1; clone_size: few; v_call: TRBV19; cdr3_nt: TGTGCCAGTAGGGCACTAGCGGGGAGGGTCCCCTACAATGAGCAGTTCTTT; cdr3_aa: CASRALAGRVPYNEQFF
d_call: TRBD2; j_call: TRBJ2-1; clone_size: many; v_call: TRBV27; cdr3_nt: TGTGCCAGCACCCTGGGGACGGCGGGAGGGAACAATGAGCAGTTCTTC; cdr3_aa: CASTLGTAGGNNEQFF
d_call: -; j_call: TRBJ1-2; clone_size: -; v_call: TRBV19; cdr3_nt: TGTGCCAGTAGTATGCCCTCCCCGGGTTGGGGGAACCTTTATGGCTACACCTTC; cdr3_aa: CASSMPSPGWGNLYGYTF
d_call: -; j_call: TRBJ1-4; clone_size: few; v_call: TRBV25-1; cdr3_nt: TGTGCCAGCAGTGACTATGAAAAACTGTTTTTT; cdr3_aa: CASSDYEKLFF
d_call: TRBD1; j_call: TRBJ1-1; clone_size: many; v_call: TRBV20-1; cdr3_nt: TGCAGTGCGCAGGGTGGGGCGAAGAGGGGGCCCATGAACACTGAAGCTTTCTTT; cdr3_aa: CSAQGGAKRGPMNTEAFF
d_call: TRBD2; j_call: TRBJ2-1; clone_size: many; v_call: TRBV20-1; cdr3_nt: TGCAGTGCTAGAGCCCACCGACTAGCGGCCTACAATGAGCAGTTCTTC; cdr3_aa: CSARAHRLAAYNEQFF
d_call: TRBD2; j_call: TRBJ2-7; clone_size: many; v_call: TRBV28; cdr3_nt: TGTGCCAGCAGTTTCAACCCGACTAGCGGTGGAAGGCAGTACTTC; cdr3_aa: CASSFNPTSGGRQYF
d_call: -; j_call: TRBJ2-7; clone_size: many; v_call: TRBV27; cdr3_nt: TGTGCCAGCAGTTTGGCCCGCGGGACAGCGCTCTACGAGCAGTACTTC; cdr3_aa: CASSLARGTALYEQYF
d_call: -; j_call: TRBJ2-3; clone_size: many; v_call: TRBV24-1; cdr3_nt: TGTGCCACCAGTGATTTTGGAGGAGATAGCACAGATACGCAGTATTTT; cdr3_aa: CATSDFGGDSTDTQYF
d_call: -; j_call: TRBJ2-7; clone_size: few; v_call: TRBV29-1; cdr3_nt: TGCAGCGTTGAACAGGGAGCCTACGAGCAGTACTTC; cdr3_aa: CSVEQGAYEQYF
d_call: -; j_call: TRBJ1-1; clone_size: -; v_call: TRBV27; cdr3_nt: TGTGCCAGTCGACGACACGGGGGGAACACTGAAGCTTTCTTT; cdr3_aa: CASRRHGGNTEAFF
d_call: -; j_call: TRBJ1-6; clone_size: -; v_call: TRBV27; cdr3_nt: TGTGCCAGCAGTTTGGGAGGGGGGAGGAATAATTCACCCCTCCACTTT; cdr3_aa: CASSLGGGRNNSPLHF
d_call: -; j_call: TRBJ2-7; clone_size: many; v_call: TRBV28; cdr3_nt: TGTGCCAGCAGTACCCGTTTTGTAGCGGACTACGAGCAGTACTTC; cdr3_aa: CASSTRFVADYEQYF
d_call: -; j_call: TRBJ2-5; clone_size: -; v_call: TRBV5-1; cdr3_nt: TGCGCCAGCAGCCTTTCATGGGCAGGCCAAGAGACCCAGTACTTC; cdr3_aa: CASSLSWAGQETQYF
d_call: TRBD2; j_call: TRBJ2-1; clone_size: -; v_call: TRBV20-1; cdr3_nt: TGCAGTGCTAGCCGGCTAGCGGGGATCATTGGAGAGCAGTTCTTC; cdr3_aa: CSASRLAGIIGEQFF
d_call: -; j_call: TRBJ1-1; clone_size: many; v_call: TRBV12-3/TRBV12-4; cdr3_nt: TGTGCCAGCAGTCAAACAGCTACTGAAGCTTTCTTT; cdr3_aa: CASSQTATEAFF
d_call: TRBD1; j_call: TRBJ2-5; clone_size: many; v_call: TRBV15; cdr3_nt: TGTGCCACCAGCAGAGATCCGGACAGGGAAGGCGAGACCCAGTACTTC; cdr3_aa: CATSRDPDREGETQYF
d_call: -; j_call: TRBJ1-1; clone_size: few; v_call: TRBV5-1; cdr3_nt: TGCGCCAGCAGCTTGCTGGGGGTAAGGACTGAAGCTTTCTTT; cdr3_aa: CASSLLGVRTEAFF
d_call: -; j_call: TRBJ2-3; clone_size: many; v_call: TRBV19; cdr3_nt: TGTGCCAGTAGTATGGTCAGGGACACAGATACGCAGTATTTT; cdr3_aa: CASSMVRDTDTQYF
d_call: TRBD2; j_call: TRBJ2-7; clone_size: -; v_call: TRBV7-2; cdr3_nt: TGTGCCAGCAGCCCAGCGGGAGGTGGGCACGAGCAGTACTTC; cdr3_aa: CASSPAGGGHEQYF
d_call: TRBD2; j_call: TRBJ2-1; clone_size: many; v_call: TRBV29-1; cdr3_nt: TGCAGCGTTGCGGGGTTGGTAGCGGGAGCCTACAATGAGCAGTTCTTC; cdr3_aa: CSVAGLVAGAYNEQFF
d_call: -; j_call: TRBJ2-3; clone_size: -; v_call: TRBV20-1; cdr3_nt: TGCAGTGCTACCAGCGGAGAGAGCACAGATACGCAGTATTTT; cdr3_aa: CSATSGESTDTQYF
d_call: TRBD2; j_call: TRBJ2-3; clone_size: many; v_call: TRBV12-3/TRBV12-4; cdr3_nt: TGTGCCAGCAGTTTAGCGCTAAGCGGGAGTACCCGAGGCACAGATACGCAGTATTTT; cdr3_aa: CASSLALSGSTRGTDTQYF
d_call: -; j_call: TRBJ2-1; clone_size: -; v_call: TRBV29-1; cdr3_nt: TGCAGCGTTGCTGGATCTAGGGGCAATGAGCAGTTCTTC; cdr3_aa: CSVAGSRGNEQFF
d_call: TRBD1; j_call: TRBJ1-1; clone_size: few; v_call: TRBV10-2; cdr3_nt: TGCGCCAGCAGAGAACAGGGGTACACTGAAGCTTTCTTT; cdr3_aa: CASREQGYTEAFF
d_call: TRBD2; j_call: TRBJ2-7; clone_size: many; v_call: TRBV20-1; cdr3_nt: TGCAGTGCTAGTCTCCTAGCGGGACGGAGCGACGAGCAGTACTTC; cdr3_aa: CSASLLAGRSDEQYF
d_call: TRBD2; j_call: TRBJ2-5; clone_size: many; v_call: TRBV6-2/TRBV6-3; cdr3_nt: TGTGCCAGCAGTTACTTTGCGGGAGACCAAGAGACCCAGTACTTC; cdr3_aa: CASSYFAGDQETQYF
d_call: TRBD1; j_call: TRBJ1-1; clone_size: -; v_call: TRBV4-1; cdr3_nt: TGCGCCAGCAGCCCTAACTTGGGACAGAATGAAGCTTTCTTT; cdr3_aa: CASSPNLGQNEAFF
d_call: -; j_call: TRBJ2-7; clone_size: few; v_call: TRBV14; cdr3_nt: TGTGCCAGCAGCCATCTAGGTTCATCGCCCTACGAGCAGTACTTC; cdr3_aa: CASSHLGSSPYEQYF
d_call: TRBD2; j_call: TRBJ2-2; clone_size: many; v_call: TRBV12-3/TRBV12-4; cdr3_nt: TGTGCCAGCAGGCCCGGACTAGCGGGTACCGGGGAGCTGTTTTTT; cdr3_aa: CASRPGLAGTGELFF
d_call: TRBD1; j_call: TRBJ1-4; clone_size: many; v_call: TRBV9; cdr3_nt: TGTGCCAGCAGCGTAGACGGACAGGCAAATGAAAAACTGTTTTTT; cdr3_aa: CASSVDGQANEKLFF
d_call: TRBD1; j_call: TRBJ2-2; clone_size: -; v_call: TRBV7-9; cdr3_nt: TGTGCCAGCAGCTTTCCAGGGGGCACCACCGGGGAGCTGTTTTTT; cdr3_aa: CASSFPGGTTGELFF
d_call: -; j_call: TRBJ1-6; clone_size: many; v_call: TRBV27; cdr3_nt: TGTGCCAGCAGTTTCCGAGGAGAACATTCACCCCTCCACTTT; cdr3_aa: CASSFRGEHSPLHF
d_call: TRBD1; j_call: TRBJ2-4; clone_size: -; v_call: TRBV7-8; cdr3_nt: TGTGCCAGCAGCCCCTCCGACAGGGGGGTAGCCAAAAACATTCAGTACTTC; cdr3_aa: CASSPSDRGVAKNIQYF
d_call: TRBD1; j_call: TRBJ1-1; clone_size: many; v_call: TRBV28; cdr3_nt: TGTGCCAGCAGGACCTTACTGGGTATTCAGGGGGGGAACACTGAAGCTTTCTTT; cdr3_aa: CASRTLLGIQGGNTEAFF
d_call: TRBD1; j_call: TRBJ2-4; clone_size: many; v_call: TRBV27; cdr3_nt: TGTGCCAGCAGTTTGATGAGGGGGCTAGCCAAAAACATTCAGTACTTC; cdr3_aa: CASSLMRGLAKNIQYF
d_call: TRBD2; j_call: TRBJ2-5; clone_size: many; v_call: TRBV18; cdr3_nt: TGTGCCAGCTCAACAACTAGGACTAGCGGGCAGGAGACCCAGTACTTC; cdr3_aa: CASSTTRTSGQETQYF
d_call: -; j_call: TRBJ1-1; clone_size: many; v_call: TRBV4-1; cdr3_nt: TGCGCCAGCAGCCACCCGTCTGGGCCGGCGTTCGCTTTCTTT; cdr3_aa: CASSHPSGPAFAFF
d_call: -; j_call: TRBJ1-1; clone_size: few; v_call: TRBV10-3; cdr3_nt: TGTGCCATCAGTGAGTTAAGTGGGACTGAAGCTTTCTTT; cdr3_aa: CAISELSGTEAFF
d_call: -; j_call: TRBJ2-1; clone_size: many; v_call: TRBV27; cdr3_nt: TGTGCCAGCAGTTTATCTTCAGGGGCGAATTACAATGAGCAGTTCTTC; cdr3_aa: CASSLSSGANYNEQFF
d_call: -; j_call: TRBJ2-5; clone_size: -; v_call: TRBV18; cdr3_nt: TGTGCCAGCTCACCACTGCGGGTTCAGGAGAACCAGTACTTC; cdr3_aa: CASSPLRVQENQYF
d_call: TRBD1; j_call: TRBJ2-4; clone_size: few; v_call: TRBV7-9; cdr3_nt: TGTGCCAGCAGCTCGGGACAGTCGGAAAACATTCAGTACTTC; cdr3_aa: CASSSGQSENIQYF
d_call: TRBD1; j_call: TRBJ2-3; clone_size: many; v_call: TRBV7-2; cdr3_nt: TGTGCCAGCAGCCAACAGACAGGGACCAGCACAGATACGCAGTATTTT; cdr3_aa: CASSQQTGTSTDTQYF
d_call: -; j_call: TRBJ2-7; clone_size: -; v_call: TRBV12-3/TRBV12-4; cdr3_nt: TGTGCCAGCAGTCCCGCGTGGCGTAAATCCTACGAGCAGTACTTC; cdr3_aa: CASSPAWRKSYEQYF
d_call: -; j_call: TRBJ2-2; clone_size: many; v_call: TRBV7-2; cdr3_nt: TGTGCCAGCAGCTTACCTTTTACCTGGGTAGGGCCTCCGAACACCGGGGAGCTGTTTTTT; cdr3_aa: CASSLPFTWVGPPNTGELFF
d_call: TRBD2; j_call: TRBJ2-1; clone_size: many; v_call: TRBV20-1; cdr3_nt: TGCAGTGCTAGGGGGGCGGGAGGTTACAATGAGCAGTTCTTC; cdr3_aa: CSARGAGGYNEQFF
d_call: -; j_call: TRBJ2-5; clone_size: many; v_call: TRBV7-9; cdr3_nt: TGTGCCAGCAGCTTGGGTCGGCTGACAGAAACAGAGACCCAGTACTTC; cdr3_aa: CASSLGRLTETETQYF
d_call: -; j_call: TRBJ2-3; clone_size: many; v_call: TRBV7-8; cdr3_nt: TGTGCCAGCAGCTTAGAGACGTATAACCCCGATACGCAGTATTTT; cdr3_aa: CASSLETYNPDTQYF
d_call: -; j_call: TRBJ2-7; clone_size: -; v_call: TRBV6-2/TRBV6-3; cdr3_nt: TGTGCCAGCACCAAAGGGGACTGGTACTCCTACGAGCAGTACTTC; cdr3_aa: CASTKGDWYSYEQYF
d_call: -; j_call: TRBJ2-7; clone_size: many; v_call: TRBV7-8; cdr3_nt: TGTGCCAGCAGCTTAGCGGGGGGGCGGGCCTACGAGCAGTACTTC; cdr3_aa: CASSLAGGRAYEQYF